At least ten counts were recorded for the clone carrying this T cell receptor beta chain. Its cognate antigen is unknown. The junction had 7 bases not matched to a gene; V was cut back by 7 bases and J by 6 bases. CDR3 size: 15 residues. Germline V gives CDR1 MNHNY, CDR2 SVGAGI (reference sequence). 60 Vbeta and 13 Jbeta primers were used in PCR. Libraries were prepared by immunoSEQ multiplex PCR; TCRdb keeps only in-frame clonotypes and omits some of them. The sample consists of under 120,000 clones, 60% to 80% of them appearing once. This specimen comes from a study of cytomegalovirus exposure and HLA in healthy donors. Study findings and constraints: Analysis was carried out at a later point, and it linked a missense DCLRE1C variant to TCR beta V- and J-gene trimming.

Sequencing used PBMCs. The gene calls are TRBV6-6 and TRBJ1-4; 11 bases agree with TRBD1. This receptor was obtained from a man in his fifties in good health and CMV-seropositive. DNA for the CDR3: TGTGCCAGCACGGACAGGGGGCAGGGGGATGAAAAACTGTTTTTT. As protein: CASTDRGQGDEKLFF.